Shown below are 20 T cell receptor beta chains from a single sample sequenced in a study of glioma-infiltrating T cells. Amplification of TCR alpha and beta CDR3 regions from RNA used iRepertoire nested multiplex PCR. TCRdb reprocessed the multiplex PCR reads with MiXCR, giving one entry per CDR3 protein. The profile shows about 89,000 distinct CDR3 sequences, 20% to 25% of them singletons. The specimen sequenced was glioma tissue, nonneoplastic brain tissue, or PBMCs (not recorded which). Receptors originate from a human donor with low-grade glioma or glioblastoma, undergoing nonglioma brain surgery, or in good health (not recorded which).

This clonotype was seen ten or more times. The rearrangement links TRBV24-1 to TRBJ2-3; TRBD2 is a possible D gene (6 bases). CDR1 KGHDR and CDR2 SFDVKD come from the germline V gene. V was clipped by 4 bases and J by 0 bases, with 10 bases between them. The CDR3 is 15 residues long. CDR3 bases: TGTGCCACCAGTGACCATGGGGGGAGCACAGATACGCAGTATTTT. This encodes CATSDHGGSTDTQYF.

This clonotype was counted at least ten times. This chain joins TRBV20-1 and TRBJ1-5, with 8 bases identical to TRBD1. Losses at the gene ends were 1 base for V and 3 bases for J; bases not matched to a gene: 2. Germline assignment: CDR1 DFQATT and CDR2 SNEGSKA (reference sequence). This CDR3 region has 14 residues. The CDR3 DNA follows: TGCAGTGCTAGAGGGGGACAGGTCAATCAGCCCCAGCATTTT. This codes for CSARGGQVNQPQHF.

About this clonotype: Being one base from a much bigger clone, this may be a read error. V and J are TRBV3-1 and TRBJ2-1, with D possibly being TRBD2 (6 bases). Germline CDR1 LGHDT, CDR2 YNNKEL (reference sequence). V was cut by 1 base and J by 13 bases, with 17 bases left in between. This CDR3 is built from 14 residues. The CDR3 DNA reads TGTGCCAGCAGCCAAGCGCGGGGCCAAGAGACCCAGTTCTTC. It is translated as CASSQARGQETQFF.

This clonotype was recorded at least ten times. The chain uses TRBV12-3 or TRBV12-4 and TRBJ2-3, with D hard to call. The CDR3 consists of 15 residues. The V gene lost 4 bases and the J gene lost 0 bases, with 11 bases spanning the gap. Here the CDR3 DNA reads TGTGCCAGCAGTTCTGGGCTAGTAAGCACAGATACGCAGTATTTT. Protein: CASSSGLVSTDTQYF.

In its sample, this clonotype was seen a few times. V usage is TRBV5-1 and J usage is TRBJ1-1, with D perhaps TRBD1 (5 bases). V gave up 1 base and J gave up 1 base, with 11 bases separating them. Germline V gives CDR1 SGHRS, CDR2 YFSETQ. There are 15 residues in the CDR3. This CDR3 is CASSLSGGGNTEAFF. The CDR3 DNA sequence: TGCGCCAGCAGCTTGTCGGGGGGTGGGAACACTGAAGCTTTCTTT. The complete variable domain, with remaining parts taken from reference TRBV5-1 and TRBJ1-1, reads KAGVTQTPRYLIKTRGQQVTLSCSPISGHRSVSWYQQTPGQGLQFLFEYFSETQRNKGNFPGRFSGRQFSNSRSEMNVSTLELGDSALYLCASSLSGGGNTEAFFGQGTRLTVV.

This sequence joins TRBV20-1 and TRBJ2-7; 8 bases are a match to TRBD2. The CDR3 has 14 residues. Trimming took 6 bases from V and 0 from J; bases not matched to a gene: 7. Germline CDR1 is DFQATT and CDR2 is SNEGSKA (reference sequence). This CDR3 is CSARRGTSSYEQYF. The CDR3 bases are TGCAGTGCCCGCCGCGGGACTAGCTCCTACGAGCAGTACTTC.

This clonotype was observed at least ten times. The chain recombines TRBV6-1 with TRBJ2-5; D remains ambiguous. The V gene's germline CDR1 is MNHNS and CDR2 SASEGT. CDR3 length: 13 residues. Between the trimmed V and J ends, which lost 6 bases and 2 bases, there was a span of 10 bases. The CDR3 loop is CASRRSTQETQYF. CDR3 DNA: TGTGCCAGCAGGCGCTCGACGCAAGAGACCCAGTACTTC.

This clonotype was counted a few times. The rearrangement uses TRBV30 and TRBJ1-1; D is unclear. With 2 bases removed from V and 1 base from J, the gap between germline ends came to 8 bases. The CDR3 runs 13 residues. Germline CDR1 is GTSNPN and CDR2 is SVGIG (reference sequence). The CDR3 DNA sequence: TGTGCCTGGAGTAGGACCGCGAACACTGAAGCTTTCTTT. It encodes CAWSRTANTEAFF.

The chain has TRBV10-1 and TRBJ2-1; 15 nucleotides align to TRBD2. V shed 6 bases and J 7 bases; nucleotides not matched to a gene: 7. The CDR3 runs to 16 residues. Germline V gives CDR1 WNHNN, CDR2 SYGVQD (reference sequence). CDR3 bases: TGCGCCAGCAGCCCCGGGACTAGCGGGAGGATGAATGAGCAGTTCTTC. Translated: CASSPGTSGRMNEQFF.

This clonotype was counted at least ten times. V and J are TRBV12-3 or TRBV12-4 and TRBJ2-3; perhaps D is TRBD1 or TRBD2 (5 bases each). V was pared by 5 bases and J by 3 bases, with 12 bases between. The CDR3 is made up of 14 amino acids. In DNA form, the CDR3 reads TGTGCCAGCAGTCCTGTATGGGGGACAGATACGCAGTATTTT. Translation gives CASSPVWGTDTQYF.

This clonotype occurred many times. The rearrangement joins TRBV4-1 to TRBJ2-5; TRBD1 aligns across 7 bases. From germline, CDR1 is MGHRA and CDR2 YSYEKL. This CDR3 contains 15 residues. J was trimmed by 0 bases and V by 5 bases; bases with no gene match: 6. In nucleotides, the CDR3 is TGCGCCAGCAGCGAAGGTGACAGGGACCAAGAGACCCAGTACTTC. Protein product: CASSEGDRDQETQYF.

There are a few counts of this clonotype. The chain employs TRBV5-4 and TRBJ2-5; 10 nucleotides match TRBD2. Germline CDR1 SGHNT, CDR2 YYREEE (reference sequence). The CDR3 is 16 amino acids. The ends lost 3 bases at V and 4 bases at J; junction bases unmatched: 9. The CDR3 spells CASSSEAGGPGETQYF. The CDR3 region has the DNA TGTGCCAGCAGCTCTGAAGCGGGAGGGCCGGGAGAGACCCAGTACTTC. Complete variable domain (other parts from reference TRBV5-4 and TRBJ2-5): ETGVTQSPTHLIKTRGQQVTLRCSSQSGHNTVSWYQQALGQGPQFIFQYYREEENGRGNFPPRFSGLQFPNYSSELNVNALELDDSALYLCASSSEAGGPGETQYFGPGTRLLVL.

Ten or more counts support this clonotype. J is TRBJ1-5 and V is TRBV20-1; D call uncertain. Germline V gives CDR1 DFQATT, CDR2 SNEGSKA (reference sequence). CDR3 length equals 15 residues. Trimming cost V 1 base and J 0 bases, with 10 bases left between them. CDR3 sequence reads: CSARVTVNSNQPQHF. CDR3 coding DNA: TGCAGTGCTAGAGTAACAGTGAATAGCAATCAGCCCCAGCATTTT.

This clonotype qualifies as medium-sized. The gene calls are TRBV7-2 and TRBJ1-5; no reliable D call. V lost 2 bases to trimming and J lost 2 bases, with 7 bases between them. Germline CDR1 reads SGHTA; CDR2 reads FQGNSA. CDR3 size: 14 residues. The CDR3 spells CASSLQFGNQPQHF. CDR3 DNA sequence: TGTGCCAGCAGCTTACAGTTCGGCAATCAGCCCCAGCATTTT.

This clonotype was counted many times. The CDR3: CSATTGAWGEQYF. Here the CDR3 DNA reads TGCAGTGCGACTACAGGGGCCTGGGGCGAGCAGTACTTC. The chain carries TRBV20-1 and TRBJ2-7; 7 bases line up with TRBD1. J gave up 6 bases and V 6 bases, and 11 bases lay outside the gene matches. Germline lookup yields CDR1 DFQATT and CDR2 SNEGSKA (reference sequence). This CDR3 is built from 13 residues.

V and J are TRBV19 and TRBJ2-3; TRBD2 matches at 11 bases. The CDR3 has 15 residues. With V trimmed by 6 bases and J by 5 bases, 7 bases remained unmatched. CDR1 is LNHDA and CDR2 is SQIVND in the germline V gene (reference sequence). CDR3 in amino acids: CASSFPGLAVDTQYF. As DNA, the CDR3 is TGTGCCAGTAGCTTTCCGGGACTAGCGGTAGATACGCAGTATTTT.

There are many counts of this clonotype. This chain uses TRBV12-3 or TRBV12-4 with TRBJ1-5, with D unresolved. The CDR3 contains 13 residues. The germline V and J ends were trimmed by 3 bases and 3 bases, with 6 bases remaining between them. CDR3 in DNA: TGTGCCAGCAGTTTGGGGATCAATCAGCCCCAGCATTTT. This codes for CASSLGINQPQHF.

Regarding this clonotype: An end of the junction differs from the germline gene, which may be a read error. CDR3 nucleotide sequence: TGTGCCGGCTCACCGGCAGGAAATAGGGTCAACTATGGCTACACCTTC. It codes for CAGSPAGNRVNYGYTF. The chain joins TRBV18 to TRBJ1-2; no reliable D call. In germline, CDR1 is KGHSH, CDR2 LQKENI. The CDR3 loop spans 16 amino acids.

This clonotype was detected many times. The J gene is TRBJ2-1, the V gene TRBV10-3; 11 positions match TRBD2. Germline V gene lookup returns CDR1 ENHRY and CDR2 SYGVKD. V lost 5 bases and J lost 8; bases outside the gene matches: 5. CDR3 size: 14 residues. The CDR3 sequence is CAISSLAGGHEQFF. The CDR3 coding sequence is TGTGCCATCAGTTCCCTAGCGGGGGGTCATGAGCAGTTCTTC.

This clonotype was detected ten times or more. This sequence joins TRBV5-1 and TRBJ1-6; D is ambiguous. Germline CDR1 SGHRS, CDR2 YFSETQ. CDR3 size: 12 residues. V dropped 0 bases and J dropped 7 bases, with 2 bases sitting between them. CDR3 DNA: TGCGCCAGCAGCTTGGTAAATTCACCCCTCCACTTT. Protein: CASSLVNSPLHF.